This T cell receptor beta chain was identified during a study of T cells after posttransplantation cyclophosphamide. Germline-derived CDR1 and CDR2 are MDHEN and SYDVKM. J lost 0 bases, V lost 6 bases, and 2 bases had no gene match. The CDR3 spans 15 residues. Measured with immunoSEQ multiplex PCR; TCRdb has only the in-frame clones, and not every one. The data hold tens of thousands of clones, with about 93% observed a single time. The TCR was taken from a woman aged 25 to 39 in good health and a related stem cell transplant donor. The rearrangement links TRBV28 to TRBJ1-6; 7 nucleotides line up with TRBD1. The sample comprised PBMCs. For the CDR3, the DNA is TGTGCCAGCAGGGGACAGAGCTCCTATAATTCACCCCTCCACTTT. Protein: CASRGQSSYNSPLHF.